This T cell receptor beta chain is drawn from a study of blood T cell repertoires in COVID-19. Study-wide background: Samples representing acute and convalescent COVID-19 were sourced from the United States, Italy and Spain.

In the source study's methods: Researchers report that nucleated cell counts were estimated from reference gene primer amplification. Some clones are missing from TCRdb's copy, which holds only in-frame ones; the method was immunoSEQ multiplex PCR. That table gives V, J and clone size, and the DNA gave D and trimming. The data hold more than 200,000 clones, with around nine tenths observed a single time. V lost 2 bases to trimming and J lost 7 bases, with 14 bases between them. The CDR3 runs 13 residues. Germline values: CDR1 GTSNPN, CDR2 SVGIG (reference sequence). Cohorts were based on clinical histories the participants reported.

Sequencing was done on a sample of PBMCs or T cells enriched from blood (not recorded which). The sequence derives from a man in his thirties or forties who had recovered from COVID-19. This rearrangement joins TRBV30 to TRBJ1-2; D is undetermined. Here the CDR3 DNA reads TGTGCCTGGAGTTCTTGGCCTGGTGGTGGCTACACCTTC. Translating gives CAWSSWPGGGYTF.